These 26 T cell receptor beta chains were all obtained from the same sample, sequenced in a study of human T cells and chemical hapten exposure. As to time point: patch test 1, 2 weeks after DPC sensitization. Treatment described: therapeutic diphenylcyclopropenone sensitization with weekly scalp DPC. TCRdb fed the RACE reads into MiXCR, producing one record per CDR3 protein. The table records more than 70,000 distinct CDR3 sequences, over 9.5% of them present only once. Sequencing used whole blood, obtained in connection with sensitization to the hapten diphenylcyclopropenone (DPC). The receptors here all came from a woman between 55 and 75 years old with alopecia areata. Some clones in this sample may be carry-over from other donors' samples.

This clonotype showed up just a few times. This sequence joins TRBV10-3 and TRBJ2-3; D is uncertain. Germline assignment: CDR1 ENHRY and CDR2 SYGVKD. CDR3 length: 13 amino acids. V shed 2 bases and J shed 10 bases, with 13 bases lying between them. The CDR3 is CAISEGPPGAQYF. CDR3 DNA sequence: TGTGCCATCAGTGAGGGCCCCCCGGGCGCGCAGTATTTT.

For this clonotype: This may come from a read error, since a much larger clone is one base off. V and J are TRBV7-9 and TRBJ2-6; D is unresolved. This CDR3 contains 14 residues. Deletions cut 5 bases from V and 0 bases from J, with 5 bases between. Germline CDR1 SEHNR, CDR2 FQNEAQ (reference sequence). The CDR3 here is CASSPRSGANVLTF. The CDR3 nucleotides read TGTGCCAGCAGCCCCCGCTCTGGGGCCAACGTCCTGACTTTC. The variable domain in full, completed from reference TRBV7-9 and TRBJ2-6, reads DTGVSQNPRHKITKRGQNVTFRCDPISEHNRLYWYRQTLGQGPEFLTYFQNEAQLEKSRLLSDRFSAERPKGSFSTLEIQRTEQGDSAMYLCASSPRSGANVLTFGAGSRLTVL.

V usage is TRBV18 and J usage is TRBJ2-6, with D unclear. Germline V gene data show CDR1 as KGHSH and CDR2 as LQKENI. The CDR3 spans 15 residues. Trimming took off 6 bases at V and 0 bases at J, with 9 bases between the two ends. DNA of the CDR3: TGTGCCAGCTCTTATACAGCCTCTGGGGCCAACGTCCTGACTTTC. Translation gives CASSYTASGANVLTF.

Here the CDR3 DNA reads TGTGCCAGCAGCTTAGCGGCTCAGCGACTGTATGGCTACACCTTC. Its protein product is CASSLAAQRLYGYTF. The chain carries TRBV7-9 and TRBJ1-2; D is ambiguous. Looked up from germline, CDR1 is SEHNR and CDR2 is FQNEAQ (reference sequence). The CDR3 extends over 15 amino acids. Deletions cut 0 bases from V and 5 bases from J, with 13 bases between.

This clonotype has a count of ten or more. V is TRBV10-2 and J is TRBJ2-3, with TRBD2 matching over 8 bases. The CDR3 is 13 amino acids. Germline V lookup: CDR1 WSHSY, CDR2 SAAADI. J was trimmed by 6 bases and V by 7 bases; bases with no gene match: 6. In DNA form, the CDR3 reads TGCGCCAGCACGCGGGGGGAGGGGGATACGCAGTATTTT. Encoded protein: CASTRGEGDTQYF.

In its sample, this clonotype was seen a few times. This chain joins TRBV7-9 and TRBJ1-2, with TRBD1 matching over 7 bases. Germline loops: CDR1 SEHNR, CDR2 FQNEAQ (reference sequence). V shed 0 bases, J shed 10 bases, and the junction held 11 bases outside the gene matches. The length of the CDR3 is 15 residues. CDR3: CASSLASIGDSSYTF. DNA of the CDR3: TGTGCCAGCAGCTTAGCGTCGATTGGGGACAGCTCCTACACCTTC. Full variable domain (missing parts from reference TRBV7-9 and TRBJ1-2): DTGVSQNPRHKITKRGQNVTFRCDPISEHNRLYWYRQTLGQGPEFLTYFQNEAQLEKSRLLSDRFSAERPKGSFSTLEIQRTEQGDSAMYLCASSLASIGDSSYTFGSGTRLTVV.

Only a few counts were recorded for this clonotype. This rearrangement joins TRBV27 to TRBJ2-3, with 7 bases that match TRBD1. The CDR3 is 21 amino acids. With V trimmed by 6 bases and J by 2 bases, 26 bases remained unmatched. The V gene's germline CDR1 is MNHEY and CDR2 SMNVEV (reference sequence). The CDR3 region has the DNA TGTGCCAGCAGCCCCAGATCCCCCTACAGGGGCCGGTACTCCAACACAGATACGCAGTATTTT. This sequence encodes CASSPRSPYRGRYSNTDTQYF.

This clonotype was detected a few times. This rearrangement joins TRBV27 to TRBJ2-7; TRBD2 is a possible D gene (5 bases). V dropped 5 bases and J dropped 4 bases, with 18 bases sitting between them. Germline V CDR1 and CDR2: MNHEY, SMNVEV (reference sequence). There are 15 residues in the CDR3. The CDR3 DNA follows: TGTGCCAGCAGTCTCCTCGGATCGGGGTCGTACGAGCAGTACTTC. It yields the protein CASSLLGSGSYEQYF.

This clonotype appeared many times. The chain uses TRBV29-1 and TRBJ2-1, with TRBD2 as a possible D gene (6 bases). The CDR3 consists of 12 residues. Deletions cut 6 bases from V and 10 bases from J, with 16 bases between. Germline values: CDR1 SQVTM, CDR2 ANQGSEA. The CDR3 loop is CSVAWSAGEQFF. The DNA of the CDR3 is TGCAGCGTGGCGTGGTCGGCGGGAGAGCAGTTCTTC.

V usage is TRBV9 and J usage is TRBJ2-6; 11 nucleotides agree with TRBD1. Trimming removed 4 bases from V and 4 bases from J; junction bases left unmatched: 10. The CDR3 loop spans 18 amino acids. The germline V gene encodes CDR1 SGDLS and CDR2 YYNGEE. Written as DNA, the CDR3 is TGTGCCAGCAGCCCCACCGGGACAGGGGGAATCGGGGCCAACGTCCTGACTTTC. It specifies CASSPTGTGGIGANVLTF.

The table lists this clonotype with a few counts. The chain uses TRBV29-1 and TRBJ2-1; D is ambiguous. CDR1 is SQVTM and CDR2 is ANQGSEA in the germline V gene. The CDR3 totals 13 residues. Trimming removed 3 bases at V and 6 bases at J, with 12 bases between. CDR3 sequence reads: CSVEPQPSNEQFF. CDR3 DNA: TGCAGCGTTGAGCCCCAACCGTCCAATGAGCAGTTCTTC.

This clonotype has ten or more counts. The chain employs TRBV29-1 and TRBJ2-4; D perhaps matches TRBD1 (6 bases). V was shortened by 6 bases and J by 3 bases, with 18 bases between the two germline ends. Germline-derived CDR1 and CDR2 are SQVTM and ANQGSEA. The CDR3 spans 15 residues. This CDR3 reads CSVMRAGEDKNIQYF. The CDR3 DNA reads TGCAGCGTCATGAGGGCAGGGGAAGACAAAAACATTCAGTACTTC.

At least ten counts were recorded for this clonotype. The chain recombines TRBV6-1 with TRBJ1-5; possibly TRBD1 for D (6 bases). CDR1 is MNHNS and CDR2 is SASEGT in the germline V gene. The CDR3 has 14 residues. V dropped 7 bases and J dropped 5 bases, with 15 bases sitting between them. CDR3 loop: CASTAGGGHQPQHF. The CDR3 DNA is TGTGCCAGCACCGCCGGTGGGGGGCATCAGCCCCAGCATTTT.

The chain recombines TRBV10-2 with TRBJ1-1; D is ambiguous. CDR1 and CDR2 from the germline V gene are WSHSY and SAAADI. Trimming shortened V by 6 bases and J by 7 bases, and 15 bases separated the two germline ends. This CDR3 has 13 residues. The CDR3 region has the DNA TGCGCCAGCAGAGATCTCAGGCAAGGTGAAGCTTTCTTT. Translating it yields CASRDLRQGEAFF.

The chain links TRBV9 to TRBJ2-2, with D unresolved. CDR1 is SGDLS, CDR2 YYNGEE, per germline. This CDR3 is built from 17 residues. V lost 4 bases to trimming and J lost 3 bases, with 19 bases between them. CDR3 in DNA: TGTGCCAGCAGCACCCGAGTTCTTTACAGCTACACCGGGGAGCTGTTTTTT. This gives the protein CASSTRVLYSYTGELFF.

As to this clonotype: One junction end does not reproduce the germline sequence, and a read error may be involved. This chain joins TRBV3-1 and TRBJ2-5; 8 nucleotides match TRBD2. The CDR3 spans 13 residues. The V gene's germline CDR1 is LGHDT and CDR2 YNNKEL (reference sequence). The CDR3 loop reads CASSQSGGKTQHF. In DNA, the CDR3 is TGTGCCAGCAGCCAAAGCGGGGGAAAGACCCAGCACTTC.

This clonotype was counted at least ten times. The gene calls are TRBV7-2 and TRBJ2-1; 7 nucleotides match TRBD1. The CDR3 consists of 16 residues. After removal of 5 bases from V and 3 bases from J, the junction contained 10 bases not matched to a gene. Per germline, CDR1 SGHTA and CDR2 FQGNSA. The chain's CDR3 is CASSLSPTGDYNEQFF. In nucleotides, the CDR3 is TGTGCCAGCAGCCTTAGTCCCACAGGGGACTACAATGAGCAGTTCTTC.

The rearrangement joins TRBV12-3 or TRBV12-4 to TRBJ2-3; D is uncertain. The CDR3 length is 13 residues. Trimming cost V 6 bases and J 4 bases, with 11 bases left between them. CDR3: CASSLGRADTQYF. The CDR3 coding sequence is TGTGCCAGCAGCCTCGGTCGGGCAGATACGCAGTATTTT.

The table lists this clonotype with many counts. The CDR3 DNA is TGCAGCGTTGGGGGCACAGATACGCAGTATTTT. Translating gives CSVGGTDTQYF. J is TRBJ2-3 and V is TRBV29-1; no definite D call. This CDR3 has 11 residues. Trimming left V 4 bases short and J 1 base short, with 3 bases between. Per the germline V gene, CDR1 is SQVTM and CDR2 is ANQGSEA.

This chain links TRBV5-1 with TRBJ2-7, with a possible D match to TRBD1 (6 bases). CDR3 length: 14 amino acids. V gave up 0 bases and J gave up 3 bases, with 10 bases separating them. From germline, CDR1 is SGHRS and CDR2 YFSETQ. The CDR3 DNA follows: TGCGCCAGCAGCTTGGCAGGGGAAGGCTACGAGCAGTACTTC. Its protein product is CASSLAGEGYEQYF.

The chain links TRBV9 to TRBJ2-2; unclear D gene. CDR1 is SGDLS and CDR2 is YYNGEE in the germline V gene. V dropped 4 bases and J dropped 3 bases, with 13 bases sitting between them. The CDR3 is 15 residues long. The CDR3 DNA reads as TGTGCCAGCAGCTCAAGATCCTCGTACACCGGGGAGCTGTTTTTT. Translated, it gives CASSSRSSYTGELFF.

This clonotype occurred a few times. The chain joins TRBV7-2 to TRBJ1-6; weak D call: TRBD1 (6 bases). V lost 1 base, J lost 7 bases, and 14 bases lay in between. The CDR3 sequence is 16 residues long. CDR1 is SGHTA and CDR2 is FQGNSA in the germline V gene. The CDR3 region has the DNA TGTGCCAGCAGCTTAGTCGGGTCGGGGGCCAATTCACCCCTCCACTTT. It translates to CASSLVGSGANSPLHF.

This clonotype was counted between two and nine times. The V call is TRBV3-1, the J call TRBJ1-3, with TRBD1 matching over 10 bases. V lost 0 bases, J lost 4 bases, and 3 bases stayed unmatched. This CDR3 has 16 amino acids. Germline V CDR1 and CDR2: LGHDT, YNNKEL (reference sequence). The CDR3 sequence is CASSQDRQGAGNTIYF. CDR3 in DNA: TGTGCCAGCAGCCAAGATCGACAGGGGGCCGGAAACACCATATATTTT. Together with reference TRBV3-1 and TRBJ1-3, the CDR3 gives the full variable domain: DTAVSQTPKYLVTQMGNDKSIKCEQNLGHDTMYWYKQDSKKFLKIMFSYNNKELIINETVPNRFSPKSPDKAHLNLHINSLELGDSAVYFCASSQDRQGAGNTIYFGEGSWLTVV.

This clonotype came up many times. The CDR3 sequence is CASSYQPIRGTEAFF. CDR3 in DNA: TGTGCCAGCAGTTACCAACCGATCAGGGGGACTGAAGCTTTCTTT. The rearrangement uses TRBV6-5 and TRBJ1-1, with 7 bases that match TRBD1. V was pared by 2 bases and J by 5 bases, with 8 bases of the junction left unmatched. Germline CDR1 and CDR2: MNHEY and SVGAGI. The CDR3 has 15 residues.

The genes are TRBV6-1 and TRBJ1-5; the match to TRBD1 covers 11 bases. This CDR3 contains 17 residues. Trimming removed 4 bases from V and 4 bases from J; junction bases left unmatched: 9. Germline V lookup: CDR1 MNHNS, CDR2 SASEGT. As DNA, the CDR3 is TGTGCCAGCAGTGCTCTGTCCGGGACAGGGGGTAATCAGCCCCAGCATTTT. Its translation: CASSALSGTGGNQPQHF.

The J gene is TRBJ2-2, the V gene TRBV9; D is ambiguous. V was cut by 5 bases and J by 3 bases, with 11 bases left in between. This CDR3 comprises 14 residues. The V gene's germline CDR1 is SGDLS and CDR2 YYNGEE. CDR3 region: CASRGRHHTGELFF. In nucleotides, the CDR3 is TGTGCCAGCAGGGGAAGGCACCACACCGGGGAGCTGTTTTTT.